Included here is one TCR beta chain sequence, with context. Its antigen remains unidentified. The table came from immunoSEQ multiplex PCR; TCRdb's copy has only in-frame clones and leaves some out. The data hold some 22,000 clones, with around 87% observed a single time. The data stem from a study of OX40 agonist ivuxolimab in advanced cancers. Across the study: Age averaged around 58 years (range about 23 to 80), and roughly 80% were male. Study-level points and caveats: With doses of 0.1 to 3.0 mg/kg, CD4+ and CD8+ blood T cells had undergone clonal expansion by week 6.

Peripheral blood came from all dose cohorts at three timepoints. Per the germline V gene, CDR1 is GTSNPN and CDR2 is SVGIG (reference sequence). This CDR3 is built from 13 residues. The ends lost 5 bases at V and 8 bases at J; junction bases unmatched: 5. The receptor's source is an adult with an advanced solid tumor such as melanoma, head and neck, liver or kidney cancer. The specimen comprised CD4+ or CD8+ T cells sorted from blood, sampled in a trial of the OX40 agonist ivuxolimab. The rearrangement joins TRBV30 to TRBJ1-4; 10 bases map to TRBD1. CDR3 region: CAWRQGAGEKLFF. The CDR3 DNA reads as TGTGCCTGGCGACAGGGGGCAGGGGAAAAACTGTTTTTT. The entire variable domain, with the rest obtained from reference TRBV30 and TRBJ1-4, is as follows: SQTIHQWPATLVQPVGSPLSLECTVEGTSNPNLYWYRQAAGRGLQLLFYSVGIGQISSEVPQNLSASRPQDRQFILSSKKLLLSDSGFYLCAWRQGAGEKLFFGSGTQLSVL.